This T cell receptor beta chain was observed in a study of blood T cell repertoires in COVID-19. Across the study: Material from acute and convalescent COVID-19 was sourced from the United States, Italy and Spain. PBMCs, B-cell-depleted T cells, or T cells provided the cDNA or gDNA that made up the material.

Authors' methods: Estimated nucleated cell counts came from reference gene primer amplification. The table came from immunoSEQ multiplex PCR; TCRdb's copy has only in-frame clones and leaves some out. V, J and clone size are taken as reported in that table, and D and trimming were inferred from the DNA itself. The sample contains roughly 180,000 clones, around 83% of which appear only once. Trimming removed 2 bases from V and 0 bases from J, with 8 bases in between. Looked up from germline, CDR1 is SGHNT and CDR2 is YYREEE (reference sequence). The CDR3 consists of 14 residues. Sequenced: peripheral blood. The clonotype originates from a man between 18 and 29 years old with acute or convalescent COVID-19. The chain recombines TRBV5-4 with TRBJ1-2; D is unresolved. Here the CDR3 reads CASSFRSTNYGYTF. The CDR3 bases are TGTGCCAGCAGCTTTAGGAGCACTAACTATGGCTACACCTTC.